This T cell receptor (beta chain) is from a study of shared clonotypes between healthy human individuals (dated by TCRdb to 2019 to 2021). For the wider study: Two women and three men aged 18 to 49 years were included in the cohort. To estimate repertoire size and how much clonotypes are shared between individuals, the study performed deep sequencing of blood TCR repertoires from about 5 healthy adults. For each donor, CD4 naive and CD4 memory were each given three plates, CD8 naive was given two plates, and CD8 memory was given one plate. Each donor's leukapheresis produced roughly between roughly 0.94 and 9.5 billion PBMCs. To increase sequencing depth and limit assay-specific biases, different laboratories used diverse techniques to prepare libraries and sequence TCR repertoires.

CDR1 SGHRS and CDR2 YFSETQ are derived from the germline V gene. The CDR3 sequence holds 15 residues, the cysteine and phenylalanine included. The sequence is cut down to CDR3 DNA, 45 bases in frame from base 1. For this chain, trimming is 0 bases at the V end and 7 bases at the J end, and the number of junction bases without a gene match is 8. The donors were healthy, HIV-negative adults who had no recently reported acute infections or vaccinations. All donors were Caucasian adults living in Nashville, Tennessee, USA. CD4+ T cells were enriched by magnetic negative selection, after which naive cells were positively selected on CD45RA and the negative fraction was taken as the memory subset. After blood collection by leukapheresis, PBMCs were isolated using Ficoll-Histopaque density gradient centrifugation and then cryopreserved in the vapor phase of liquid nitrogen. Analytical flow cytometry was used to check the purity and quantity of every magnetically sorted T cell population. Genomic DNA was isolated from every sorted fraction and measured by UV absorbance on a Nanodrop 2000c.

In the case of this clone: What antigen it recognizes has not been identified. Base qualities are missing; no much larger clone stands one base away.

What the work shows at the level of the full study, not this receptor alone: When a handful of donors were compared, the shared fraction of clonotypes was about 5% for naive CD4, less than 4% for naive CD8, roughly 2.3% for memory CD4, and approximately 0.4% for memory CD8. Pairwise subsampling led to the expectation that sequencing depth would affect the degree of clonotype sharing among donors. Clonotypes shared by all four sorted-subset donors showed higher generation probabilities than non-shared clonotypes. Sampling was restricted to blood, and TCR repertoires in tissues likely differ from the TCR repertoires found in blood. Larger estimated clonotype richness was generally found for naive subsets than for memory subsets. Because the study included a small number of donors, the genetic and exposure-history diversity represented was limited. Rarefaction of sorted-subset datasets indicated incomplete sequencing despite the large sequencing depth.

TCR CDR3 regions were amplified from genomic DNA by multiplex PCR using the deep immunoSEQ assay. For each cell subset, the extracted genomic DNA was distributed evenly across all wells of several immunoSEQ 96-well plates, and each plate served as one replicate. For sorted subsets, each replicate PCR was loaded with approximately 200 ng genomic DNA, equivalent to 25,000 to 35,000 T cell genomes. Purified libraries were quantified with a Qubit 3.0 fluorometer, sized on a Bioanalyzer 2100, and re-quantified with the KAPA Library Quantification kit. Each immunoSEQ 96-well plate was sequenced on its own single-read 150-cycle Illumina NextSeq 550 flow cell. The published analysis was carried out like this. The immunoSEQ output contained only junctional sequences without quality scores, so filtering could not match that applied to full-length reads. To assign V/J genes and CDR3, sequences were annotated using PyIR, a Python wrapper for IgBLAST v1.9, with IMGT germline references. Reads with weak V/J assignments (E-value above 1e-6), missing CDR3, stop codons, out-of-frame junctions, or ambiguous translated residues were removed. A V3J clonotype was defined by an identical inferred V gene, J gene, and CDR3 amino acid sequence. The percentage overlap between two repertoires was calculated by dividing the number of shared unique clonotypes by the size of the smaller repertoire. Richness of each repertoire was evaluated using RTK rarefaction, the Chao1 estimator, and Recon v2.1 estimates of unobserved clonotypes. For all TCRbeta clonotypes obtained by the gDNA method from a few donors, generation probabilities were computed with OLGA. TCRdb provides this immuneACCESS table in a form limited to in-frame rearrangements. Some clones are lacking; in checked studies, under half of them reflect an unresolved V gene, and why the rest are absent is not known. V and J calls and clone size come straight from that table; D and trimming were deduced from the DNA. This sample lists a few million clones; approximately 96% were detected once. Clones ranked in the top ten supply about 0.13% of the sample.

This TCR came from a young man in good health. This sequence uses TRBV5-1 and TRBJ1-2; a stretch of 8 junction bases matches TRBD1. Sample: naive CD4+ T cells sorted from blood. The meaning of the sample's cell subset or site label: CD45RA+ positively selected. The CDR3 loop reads CASSLVQGAEGGYTF. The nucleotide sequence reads TGCGCCAGCAGCTTGGTGCAGGGGGCAGAAGGTGGCTACACCTTC.